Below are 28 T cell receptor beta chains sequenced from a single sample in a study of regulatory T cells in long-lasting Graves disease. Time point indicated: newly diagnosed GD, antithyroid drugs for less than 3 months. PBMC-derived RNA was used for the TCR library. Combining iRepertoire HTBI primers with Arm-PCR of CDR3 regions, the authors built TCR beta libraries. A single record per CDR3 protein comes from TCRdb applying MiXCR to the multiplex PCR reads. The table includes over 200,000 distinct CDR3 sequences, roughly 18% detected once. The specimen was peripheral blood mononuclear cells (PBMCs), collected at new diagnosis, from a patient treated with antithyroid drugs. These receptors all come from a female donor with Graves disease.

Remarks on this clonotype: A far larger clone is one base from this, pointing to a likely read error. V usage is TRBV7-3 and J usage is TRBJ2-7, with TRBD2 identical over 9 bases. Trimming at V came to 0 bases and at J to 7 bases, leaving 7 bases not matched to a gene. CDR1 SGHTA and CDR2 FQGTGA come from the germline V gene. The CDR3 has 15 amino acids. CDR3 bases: TGTGCCAGCAGCTTAACTAGCGGGAGTGCGGGTGAGCAGTACTTC. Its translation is CASSLTSGSAGEQYF. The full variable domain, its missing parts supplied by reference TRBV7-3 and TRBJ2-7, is GAGVSQTPSNKVTEKGKYVELRCDPISGHTALYWYRQSLGQGPEFLIYFQGTGAADDSGLPNDRFFAVRPEGSVSTLKIQRTERGDSAVYLCASSLTSGSAGEQYFGPGTRLTVT.

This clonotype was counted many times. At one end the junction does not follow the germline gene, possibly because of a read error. CDR3 coding DNA: TGTGCCAGCAGTTTGGCAGGGGGGAACACTGAAGCTTTCTTT. The encoded protein is CASSLAGGNTEAFF. The chain is built from TRBV5-4 and TRBJ1-1; 7 nucleotides align to TRBD1. This CDR3 is 14 amino acids long. Germline V gene data show CDR1 as SGHNT and CDR2 as YYREEE (reference sequence).

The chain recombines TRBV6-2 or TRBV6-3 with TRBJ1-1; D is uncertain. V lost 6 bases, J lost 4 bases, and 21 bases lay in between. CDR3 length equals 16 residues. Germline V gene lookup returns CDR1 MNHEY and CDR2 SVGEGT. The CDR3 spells CASSPPGSLRGTEAFF. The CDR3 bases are TGTGCCAGCAGCCCCCCGGGCAGCCTGAGAGGCACTGAAGCTTTCTTT.

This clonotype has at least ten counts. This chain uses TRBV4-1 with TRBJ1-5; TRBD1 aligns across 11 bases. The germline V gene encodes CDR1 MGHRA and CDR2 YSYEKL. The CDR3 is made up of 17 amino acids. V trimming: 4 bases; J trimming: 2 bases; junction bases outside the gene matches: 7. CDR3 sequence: CASSPHWTGGRNQPQHF. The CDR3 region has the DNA TGCGCCAGCAGCCCACATTGGACAGGGGGCCGCAATCAGCCCCAGCATTTT.

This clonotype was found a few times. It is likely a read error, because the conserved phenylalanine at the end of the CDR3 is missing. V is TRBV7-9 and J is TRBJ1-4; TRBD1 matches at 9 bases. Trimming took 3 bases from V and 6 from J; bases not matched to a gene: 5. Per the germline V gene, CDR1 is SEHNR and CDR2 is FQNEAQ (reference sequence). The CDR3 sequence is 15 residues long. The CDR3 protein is CASSFGTGPYEKLFL. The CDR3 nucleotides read TGTGCCAGCAGCTTCGGGACAGGGCCCTATGAAAAACTGTTTCTT.

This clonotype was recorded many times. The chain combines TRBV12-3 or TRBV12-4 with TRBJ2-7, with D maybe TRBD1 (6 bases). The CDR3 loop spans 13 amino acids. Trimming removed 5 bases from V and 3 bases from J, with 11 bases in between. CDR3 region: CASSLATGYEQYF. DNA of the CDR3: TGTGCCAGCAGTCTCGCGACAGGCTACGAGCAGTACTTC.

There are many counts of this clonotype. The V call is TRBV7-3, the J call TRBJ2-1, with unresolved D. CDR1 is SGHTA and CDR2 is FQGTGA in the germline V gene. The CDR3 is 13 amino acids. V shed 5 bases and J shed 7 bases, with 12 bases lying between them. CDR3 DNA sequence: TGTGCCAGCAGCCCTCGGATGGGGAATGAGCAGTTCTTC. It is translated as CASSPRMGNEQFF.

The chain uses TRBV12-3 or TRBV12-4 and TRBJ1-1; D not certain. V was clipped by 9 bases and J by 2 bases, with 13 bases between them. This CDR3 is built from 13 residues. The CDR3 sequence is CASQFGENTEAFF. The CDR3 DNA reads TGTGCCAGTCAGTTCGGGGAAAACACTGAAGCTTTCTTT.

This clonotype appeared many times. The CDR3 loop is CASSPSDRPSYEQYF. The CDR3 DNA reads TGTGCCAGCTCACCATCGGACAGGCCCTCCTACGAGCAGTACTTC. V gene TRBV18 combines with J gene TRBJ2-7; 7 bases agree with TRBD1. The CDR3 loop spans 15 amino acids. The V and J ends lost 2 bases and 0 bases, in that order; junction bases with no gene match: 4. Germline CDR1 KGHSH, CDR2 LQKENI.

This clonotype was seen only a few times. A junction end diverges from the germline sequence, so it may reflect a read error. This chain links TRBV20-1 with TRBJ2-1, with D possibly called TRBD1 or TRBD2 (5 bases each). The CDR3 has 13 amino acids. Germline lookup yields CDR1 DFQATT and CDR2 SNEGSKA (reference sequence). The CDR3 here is CSAGDPRHNEQFF. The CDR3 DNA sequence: TGCAGTGCCGGGGACCCTCGGCACAACGAGCAGTTCTTC.

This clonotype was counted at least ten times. CDR3 DNA sequence: TGTGCCAGCAGTGACCGAAACTATGGCTACACCTTC. Amino acid sequence: CASSDRNYGYTF. The chain uses TRBV28 and TRBJ1-2; D is unresolved. The V and J ends lost 5 bases and 2 bases respectively, with 6 bases between them. The CDR3 is made up of 12 amino acids. Germline CDR1 MDHEN, CDR2 SYDVKM.

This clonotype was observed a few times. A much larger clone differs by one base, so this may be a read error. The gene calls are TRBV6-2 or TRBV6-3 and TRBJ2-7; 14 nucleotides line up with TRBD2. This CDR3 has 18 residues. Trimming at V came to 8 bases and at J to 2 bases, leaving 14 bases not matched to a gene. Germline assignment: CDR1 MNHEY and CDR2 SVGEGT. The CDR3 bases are TGTGCCAGCTCCGCGACTAGCGGGAGGGTCTCGAGGCCCTACGAGCAGTACTTC. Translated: CASSATSGRVSRPYEQYF.

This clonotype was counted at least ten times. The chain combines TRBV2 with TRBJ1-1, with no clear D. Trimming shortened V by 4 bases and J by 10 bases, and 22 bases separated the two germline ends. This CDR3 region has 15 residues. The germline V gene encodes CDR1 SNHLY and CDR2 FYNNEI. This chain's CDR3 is CASSVLGMGRSLAFF. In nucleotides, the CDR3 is TGTGCCAGCAGTGTATTGGGGATGGGTAGAAGTTTAGCTTTCTTT.

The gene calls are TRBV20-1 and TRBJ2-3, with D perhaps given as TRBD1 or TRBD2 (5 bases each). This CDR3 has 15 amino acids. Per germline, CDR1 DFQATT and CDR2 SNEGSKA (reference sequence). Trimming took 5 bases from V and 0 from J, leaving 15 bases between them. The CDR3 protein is CSAASRDGSTDTQYF. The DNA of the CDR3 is TGCAGTGCTGCCAGCAGGGACGGTAGCACAGATACGCAGTATTTT.

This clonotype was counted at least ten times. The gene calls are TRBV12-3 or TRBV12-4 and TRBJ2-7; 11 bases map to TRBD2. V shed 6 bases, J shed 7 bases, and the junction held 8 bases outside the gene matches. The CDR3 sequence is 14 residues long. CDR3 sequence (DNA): TGTGCCAGCAGCCCGACTAGCGGGAAAAGTGAGCAGTACTTC. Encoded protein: CASSPTSGKSEQYF.

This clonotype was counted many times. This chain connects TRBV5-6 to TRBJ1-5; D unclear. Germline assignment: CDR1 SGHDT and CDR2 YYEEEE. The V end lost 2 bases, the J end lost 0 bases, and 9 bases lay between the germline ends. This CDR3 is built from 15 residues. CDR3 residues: CASSFFGDSNQPQHF. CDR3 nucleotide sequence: TGTGCCAGCAGCTTTTTCGGAGATAGCAATCAGCCCCAGCATTTT.

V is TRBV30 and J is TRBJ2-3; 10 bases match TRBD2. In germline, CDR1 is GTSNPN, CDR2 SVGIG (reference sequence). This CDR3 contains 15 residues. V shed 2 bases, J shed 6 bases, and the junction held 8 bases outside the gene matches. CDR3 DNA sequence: TGTGCCTGGAGTCCCGCTAGCGGGAGTTTTGATACGCAGTATTTT. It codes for CAWSPASGSFDTQYF.

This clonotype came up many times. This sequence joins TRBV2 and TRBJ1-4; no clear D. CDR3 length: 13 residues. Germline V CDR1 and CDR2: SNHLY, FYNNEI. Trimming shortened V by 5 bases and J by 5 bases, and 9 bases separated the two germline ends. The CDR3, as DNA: TGTGCCAGCAGTTTATCTCGAAATGAAAAACTGTTTTTT. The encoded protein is CASSLSRNEKLFF.

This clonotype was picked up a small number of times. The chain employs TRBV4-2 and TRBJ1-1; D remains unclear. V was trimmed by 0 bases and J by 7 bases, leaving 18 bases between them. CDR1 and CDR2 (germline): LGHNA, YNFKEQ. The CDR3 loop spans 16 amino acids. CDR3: CASSQDRIGLNDEAFF. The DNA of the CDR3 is TGTGCCAGCAGCCAAGATCGTATCGGTCTCAACGATGAAGCTTTCTTT.

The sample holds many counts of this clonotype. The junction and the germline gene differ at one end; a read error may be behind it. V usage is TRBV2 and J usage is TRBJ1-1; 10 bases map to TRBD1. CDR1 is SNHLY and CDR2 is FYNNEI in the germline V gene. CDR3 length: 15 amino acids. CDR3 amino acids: CASREGTGEWTEAFF. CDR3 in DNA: TGTGCCAGCAGGGAAGGGACAGGGGAGTGGACTGAAGCTTTCTTT.

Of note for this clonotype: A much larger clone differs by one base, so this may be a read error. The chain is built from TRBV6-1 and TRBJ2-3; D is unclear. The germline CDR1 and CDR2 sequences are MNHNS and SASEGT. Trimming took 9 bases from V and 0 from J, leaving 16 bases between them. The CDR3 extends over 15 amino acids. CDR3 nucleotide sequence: TGTGCCAGGAGTCGCAGTTACTCTAGCACAGATACGCAGTATTTT. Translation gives CARSRSYSSTDTQYF.

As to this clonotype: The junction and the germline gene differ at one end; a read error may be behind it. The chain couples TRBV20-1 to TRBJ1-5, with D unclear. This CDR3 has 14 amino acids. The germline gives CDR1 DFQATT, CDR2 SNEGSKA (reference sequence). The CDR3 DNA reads TGCAGTGCTAGATTAGGGAATAGCAATCAACCCCAGCATTTT. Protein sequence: CSARLGNSNQPQHF.

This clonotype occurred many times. This chain's CDR3 is CASSSTSTDTQYF. The CDR3, as DNA: TGTGCCAGCAGCTCAACCTCCACAGATACGCAGTATTTT. The gene calls are TRBV28 and TRBJ2-3; D ambiguous. This CDR3 has 13 residues. The V and J ends lost 6 bases and 2 bases respectively, with 9 bases between them. The germline V gene encodes CDR1 MDHEN and CDR2 SYDVKM.

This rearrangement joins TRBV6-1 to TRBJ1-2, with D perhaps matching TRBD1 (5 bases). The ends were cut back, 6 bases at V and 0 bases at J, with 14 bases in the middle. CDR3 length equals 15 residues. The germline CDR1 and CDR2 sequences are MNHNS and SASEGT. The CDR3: CASRPGTAANYGYTF. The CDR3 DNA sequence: TGTGCCAGCAGGCCAGGGACCGCGGCTAACTATGGCTACACCTTC.

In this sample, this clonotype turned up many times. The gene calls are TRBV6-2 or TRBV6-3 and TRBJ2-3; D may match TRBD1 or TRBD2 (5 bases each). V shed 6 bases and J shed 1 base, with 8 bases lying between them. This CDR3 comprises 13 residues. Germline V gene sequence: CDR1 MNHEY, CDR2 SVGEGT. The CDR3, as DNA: TGTGCCAGCAGGTGGGACGGCACAGATACGCAGTATTTT. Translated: CASRWDGTDTQYF.

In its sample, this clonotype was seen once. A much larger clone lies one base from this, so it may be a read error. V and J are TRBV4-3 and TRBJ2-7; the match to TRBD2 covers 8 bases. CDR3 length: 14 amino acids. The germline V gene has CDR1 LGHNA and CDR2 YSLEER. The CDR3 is CASSRPGLDYKQYF. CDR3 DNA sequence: TGCGCCAGCAGCCGGCCGGGACTAGACTACAAGCAGTACTTC.

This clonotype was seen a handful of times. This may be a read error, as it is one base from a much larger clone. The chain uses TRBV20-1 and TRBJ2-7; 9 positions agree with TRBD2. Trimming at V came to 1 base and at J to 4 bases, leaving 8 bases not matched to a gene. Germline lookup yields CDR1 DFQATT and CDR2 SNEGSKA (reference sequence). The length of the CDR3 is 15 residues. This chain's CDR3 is CSARGGGSGSYEQYF. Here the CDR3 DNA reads TGCAGTGCTAGAGGTGGCGGTAGCGGGAGTTACGAGCAGTACTTC.

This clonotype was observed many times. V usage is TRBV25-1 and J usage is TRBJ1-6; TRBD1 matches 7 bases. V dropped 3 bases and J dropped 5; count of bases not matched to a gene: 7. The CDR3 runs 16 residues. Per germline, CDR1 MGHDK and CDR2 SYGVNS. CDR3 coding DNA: TGTGCCAGCAGTGATCCCCGACAGGGAAATAATTCACCCCTCCACTTT. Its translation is CASSDPRQGNNSPLHF.